A single sample gave rise to the 13 T cell receptor beta chains below, sequenced in a study of T cells in Graves' hyperthyroidism and ophthalmopathy. RNA transcripts yielded amplified TCR beta CDR3 regions. The primer set for the first-round RT-PCR of the TCR CDR3 was HTBI. TCRdb reanalysed the multiplex PCR reads using MiXCR and keeps one entry per CDR3 protein. The data contain more than 300,000 distinct CDR3 sequences, 17% of them seen just once; the ten biggest clones take up 34%. Sequenced material: blood. These receptors were obtained from a woman aged 25 to 39 with Graves' hyperthyroidism that later progressed to Graves' ophthalmopathy.

This clonotype was seen ten or more times. This CDR3 is CASSLGVDTRYNEQFF. DNA for the CDR3: TGTGCCAGCAGCTTAGGAGTGGACACCCGCTACAATGAGCAGTTCTTC. V is TRBV7-8 and J is TRBJ2-1, with a weak D call TRBD1 (5 bases). V was cut by 1 base and J by 3 bases, with 13 bases left in between. From germline, CDR1 is SGHVS and CDR2 FQNEAQ. The length of the CDR3 is 16 residues.

This clonotype was found many times. The chain employs TRBV7-9 and TRBJ2-5, with 10 bases lining up with TRBD1. Losses at the gene ends were 4 bases for V and 4 bases for J; bases not matched to a gene: 6. This CDR3 spans 15 amino acids. Germline V gene data show CDR1 as SEHNR and CDR2 as FQNEAQ (reference sequence). Here the CDR3 reads CASSSSDRGSETQYF. DNA for the CDR3: TGTGCCAGCAGCTCTTCGGACAGGGGGTCAGAGACCCAGTACTTC.

This clonotype was observed a few times. The J gene is TRBJ2-2, the V gene TRBV29-1; D possibly matches TRBD1 or TRBD2 (5 bases each). Germline V gene data show CDR1 as SQVTM and CDR2 as ANQGSEA. The CDR3 loop spans 12 amino acids. The V end lost 7 bases, the J end lost 7 bases, and 13 bases lay between the germline ends. Here the CDR3 reads CSAHGAFGELFF. DNA of the CDR3: TGCAGCGCTCACGGGGCTTTCGGGGAGCTGTTTTTT.

This clonotype was seen at least ten times. The chain employs TRBV12-3 or TRBV12-4 and TRBJ1-1; D is unresolved. Trimming left V 2 bases short and J 4 bases short, with 8 bases between. The CDR3 spans 13 residues. CDR3: CASSLPGFTEAFF. CDR3 DNA: TGTGCCAGCAGTTTACCGGGGTTCACTGAAGCTTTCTTT.

This clonotype was picked up many times. This chain uses TRBV12-3 or TRBV12-4 with TRBJ2-1, with 8 bases matching TRBD2. The CDR3 totals 16 residues. The V and J ends lost 1 base and 5 bases, in that order; junction bases with no gene match: 7. CDR3 sequence reads: CASSLGGAGANNEQFF. The DNA for the CDR3 is TGTGCCAGCAGTTTAGGGGGAGCGGGAGCAAACAATGAGCAGTTCTTC.

This clonotype was seen at least ten times. The chain is built from TRBV27 and TRBJ2-7, with TRBD2 matching 7 bases. The CDR3 length is 13 residues. In germline, CDR1 is MNHEY, CDR2 SMNVEV (reference sequence). Unmatched junction bases numbered 6, after V lost 6 bases and J lost 4 bases. The CDR3 DNA follows: TGTGCCAGCAGGGAGCGGGGCCAGTACGAGCAGTACTTC. Translating gives CASRERGQYEQYF.

Ten or more counts support this clonotype. The chain carries TRBV20-1 and TRBJ2-5, with 12 bases that match TRBD2. The CDR3 is 16 amino acids. Germline assignment: CDR1 DFQATT and CDR2 SNEGSKA (reference sequence). V shed 2 bases, J shed 1 base, and the junction held 5 bases outside the gene matches. The CDR3 sequence: CSARHTSGRFQETQYF. The CDR3 nucleotides read TGCAGTGCTAGACATACTAGCGGGAGGTTCCAAGAGACCCAGTACTTC.

This clonotype was found many times. V is TRBV7-9 and J is TRBJ1-2; D perhaps matches TRBD1 (6 bases). The CDR3 contains 15 residues. V was trimmed by 6 bases and J by 0 bases, leaving 14 bases between them. The germline V gene encodes CDR1 SEHNR and CDR2 FQNEAQ (reference sequence). CDR3 sequence: CASRTQGIANYGYTF. The CDR3, as DNA: TGTGCCAGCAGGACGCAGGGGATCGCTAACTATGGCTACACCTTC.

A word on this clonotype: An end of the junction differs from the germline gene, which may be a read error. The CDR3: CGVRGRNEKLFF. The CDR3 DNA reads TGCGGGGTGAGGGGAAGAAATGAAAAACTGTTTTTT. This sequence joins TRBV6-2 or TRBV6-3 and TRBJ1-4, with D perhaps TRBD1 (5 bases). CDR1 and CDR2 from the germline V gene are MNHEY and SVGEGT. The CDR3 runs 12 residues.

This clonotype was seen ten or more times. The chain links TRBV5-1 to TRBJ2-3; D might be TRBD1 (5 bases). This CDR3 has 14 amino acids. V was cut by 5 bases and J by 1 base, with 11 bases left in between. Germline V lookup: CDR1 SGHRS, CDR2 YFSETQ. CDR3 in DNA: TGCGCCAGCAGACTGACAGCCGGCACAGATACGCAGTATTTT. This translates into CASRLTAGTDTQYF.

There are a few counts of this clonotype. The chain is built from TRBV3-1 and TRBJ2-1; the match to TRBD2 covers 8 bases. The CDR3 covers 18 residues. Germline V CDR1 and CDR2: LGHDT, YNNKEL (reference sequence). V shed 0 bases, J shed 9 bases, and the junction held 16 bases outside the gene matches. CDR3 protein: CASSQESLAGIPRSEQFF. The DNA of the CDR3 is TGTGCCAGCAGCCAAGAGAGTCTAGCGGGCATCCCCCGGAGTGAGCAGTTCTTC.

The gene calls are TRBV2 and TRBJ2-5; 14 nucleotides match TRBD2. Trimming took 6 bases from V and 4 from J; bases not matched to a gene: 16. From germline, CDR1 is SNHLY and CDR2 FYNNEI. The CDR3 is 19 amino acids. The CDR3 sequence: CASRPGLAGASSKAETQYF. The CDR3 bases are TGTGCCAGCAGGCCGGGACTAGCGGGGGCCTCGTCAAAAGCAGAGACCCAGTACTTC.

V gene TRBV7-9 combines with J gene TRBJ2-2, with 12 bases that match TRBD2. This CDR3 is 21 amino acids long. CDR1 is SEHNR and CDR2 is FQNEAQ in the germline V gene (reference sequence). The V and J ends lost 5 bases and 4 bases, in that order; junction bases with no gene match: 20. This CDR3 reads CASSPATMGLAGSRGTGELFF. The CDR3 nucleotides read TGTGCCAGCAGCCCGGCCACGATGGGACTAGCGGGTTCTCGGGGCACCGGGGAGCTGTTTTTT.